The clone carrying this T cell receptor (beta chain) was detected only a few times. The antigen remains unidentified. The sample comes from a study of cytomegalovirus exposure and HLA in healthy donors. Use of 60 Vbeta and 13 Jbeta primers characterized the PCR. In the study's own analysis: In a later analysis, 75 million to 85 million unique TCR beta chains included roughly 11 million shared by two or more donors. Libraries were prepared by immunoSEQ multiplex PCR; TCRdb keeps only in-frame clonotypes and omits some of them. V, J and clone size reflect that table, while D and trimming were determined from the DNA. The sample has 90,000 to 140,000 clones, roughly 15% seen once; the top ten hold roughly 0.89%. The germline V and J ends were trimmed by 5 bases and 7 bases, with 8 bases remaining between them. Germline lookup yields CDR1 SEHNR and CDR2 FQNEAQ (reference sequence). This CDR3 contains 11 residues.

Healthy bone marrow donors made up the donors. Study-level results: Researchers reported in a later analysis that a missense DCLRE1C variant was tied to TCR beta V- and J-gene trimming. Specificity for CMV antigens was confirmed in vitro for a few of the CMV-associated chains.

The sequencing sample was made of PBMCs. This rearrangement joins TRBV7-9 to TRBJ1-1; D is possibly TRBD1 (5 bases). The sequence came from a female donor in good health and CMV-seronegative. CDR3 region: CASSPQVEAFF. Written as DNA, the CDR3 is TGTGCCAGCAGCCCACAGGTTGAAGCTTTCTTT. Full variable domain (outside the CDR3, taken from reference TRBV7-9 and TRBJ1-1): DTGVSQNPRHKITKRGQNVTFRCDPISEHNRLYWYRQTLGQGPEFLTYFQNEAQLEKSRLLSDRFSAERPKGSFSTLEIQRTEQGDSAMYLCASSPQVEAFFGQGTRLTVV.